Each of the 22 T cell receptor beta chains below was sequenced from the same sample in a study of T-cell reconstitution after alpha-beta-depleted transplantation in children. Molecular barcoding with unique molecular identifiers was used for the TCRbeta library. TCRdb ran MiXCR on the PCR reads and lists one entry per CDR3 protein. The data contain under 300,000 distinct CDR3 sequences, 9.7% of them singletons. Source: PBMCs from the stem cell graft donor, taken from the stem cell graft. These receptors came from a human donor who donated a stem cell graft to a child with SCID.

This clonotype was seen many times. The rearrangement links TRBV28 to TRBJ1-1; D might be TRBD1 (5 bases). V was trimmed by 6 bases and J by 4 bases, leaving 12 bases between them. CDR3 length: 13 residues. Germline CDR1 is MDHEN and CDR2 is SYDVKM. The CDR3 nucleotides are TGTGCCAGCAGCAACGGGGGGGGCACTGAAGCTTTCTTT. Protein product: CASSNGGGTEAFF.

For this clonotype: Mismatch with germline at one junction end may stem from a read error. This chain uses TRBV4-2 with TRBJ1-4; tentative D call: TRBD1 (5 bases). Germline CDR1 reads LGHNA; CDR2 reads YNFKEQ. The CDR3 consists of 13 residues. The CDR3 DNA reads TGTGCCATCAGCCCTTTTGGGGACGAAAAACTGTTTTTT. Translated: CAISPFGDEKLFF.

This clonotype was found many times. This chain links TRBV7-9 with TRBJ1-6; D uncertain. Trimming left V 3 bases short and J 4 bases short, with 10 bases between. In germline, CDR1 is SEHNR, CDR2 FQNEAQ (reference sequence). CDR3 length: 15 amino acids. The CDR3 coding sequence is TGTGCCAGCAGCTTTTTGGCAGAATATAATTCACCCCTCCACTTT. It encodes CASSFLAEYNSPLHF.

The table lists this clonotype with many counts. The chain employs TRBV5-1 and TRBJ2-3; D not resolved. CDR1 SGHRS and CDR2 YFSETQ come from the germline V gene. V was clipped by 0 bases and J by 6 bases, with 11 bases between them. The length of the CDR3 is 14 residues. The DNA of the CDR3 is TGCGCCAGCAGCTTGGATTTCGGCGGTGATACGCAGTATTTT. This translates into CASSLDFGGDTQYF.

This clonotype occurred many times. The chain carries TRBV28 and TRBJ2-5; a weak D match, TRBD1 (6 bases). Germline V gives CDR1 MDHEN, CDR2 SYDVKM. CDR3 length equals 15 residues. The ends were cut back, 6 bases at V and 1 base at J, with 15 bases in the middle. The CDR3 sequence: CASRGRTVVQETQYF. CDR3 DNA sequence: TGTGCCAGCAGAGGCCGGACAGTCGTCCAAGAGACCCAGTACTTC.

In this sample, this clonotype turned up many times. The chain is built from TRBV30 and TRBJ1-2; the D gene is possibly TRBD1 (5 bases). V shed 1 base and J shed 4 bases, with 16 bases lying between them. The CDR3 runs to 15 residues. Germline loops: CDR1 GTSNPN, CDR2 SVGIG (reference sequence). Here the CDR3 reads CAWSGGTAATYGYTF. DNA of the CDR3: TGTGCCTGGAGTGGCGGGACCGCAGCTACCTATGGCTACACCTTC.

In this sample, this clonotype turned up many times. The chain has TRBV20-1 and TRBJ2-5; 7 bases agree with TRBD1. Germline loops: CDR1 DFQATT, CDR2 SNEGSKA (reference sequence). V dropped 5 bases and J dropped 2; count of bases not matched to a gene: 5. The CDR3 runs 13 residues. This chain's CDR3 is CSAPRQGQETQYF. CDR3 DNA sequence: TGCAGTGCTCCTCGACAGGGACAAGAGACCCAGTACTTC.

This clonotype appeared many times. The J gene is TRBJ2-7, the V gene TRBV4-1; 7 positions match TRBD1. The CDR3 loop spans 14 amino acids. Germline V gene sequence: CDR1 MGHRA, CDR2 YSYEKL. V dropped 4 bases and J dropped 3; count of bases not matched to a gene: 6. The DNA of the CDR3 is TGCGCCAGCAGCCCCCAGACAGGGATCTACGAGCAGTACTTC. Translated, it gives CASSPQTGIYEQYF.

V gene TRBV10-3 combines with J gene TRBJ1-3; no reliable D call. The germline CDR1 and CDR2 sequences are ENHRY and SYGVKD. The CDR3 is 13 amino acids. The V and J ends lost 6 bases and 0 bases respectively, with 6 bases between them. CDR3 nucleotides: TGTGCCATCAGGCCCGGCTCTGGAAACACCATATATTTT. Translating it yields CAIRPGSGNTIYF.

This clonotype was seen ten or more times. The rearrangement uses TRBV24-1 and TRBJ1-1; 7 nucleotides line up with TRBD1. Germline CDR1 KGHDR, CDR2 SFDVKD. CDR3 length equals 15 residues. The trim removed 1 base at V and 5 bases at J, leaving 6 bases unmatched. CDR3 sequence reads: CATSDLGGKSTEAFF. In DNA form, the CDR3 reads TGTGCCACCAGTGATTTAGGGGGCAAATCAACTGAAGCTTTCTTT.

The genes are TRBV7-9 and TRBJ2-3; 9 bases align to TRBD1. V shed 5 bases, J shed 4 bases, and the junction held 10 bases outside the gene matches. The CDR3 sequence is 16 residues long. The germline gives CDR1 SEHNR, CDR2 FQNEAQ (reference sequence). The CDR3 loop reads CASSPPRGQGPDTQYF. In DNA form, the CDR3 reads TGTGCCAGCAGCCCCCCCAGGGGACAGGGACCAGATACGCAGTATTTT.

This clonotype was seen at least ten times. The chain combines TRBV29-1 with TRBJ1-2; D may be TRBD1 (6 bases). CDR1 is SQVTM and CDR2 is ANQGSEA in the germline V gene. Trimming removed 2 bases at V and 8 bases at J, with 24 bases between. The CDR3 length is 16 residues. CDR3 bases: TGCAGCGTTGAAAGCGCCGTACAGGGTCGAATTGGCGGCTACACCTTC. Translated: CSVESAVQGRIGGYTF.

This clonotype was seen ten or more times. This rearrangement joins TRBV11-2 to TRBJ1-2; 10 bases fit TRBD1. This CDR3 comprises 18 residues. V dropped 4 bases and J dropped 1; count of bases not matched to a gene: 12. The germline V gene encodes CDR1 SGHAT and CDR2 FQNNGV. CDR3: CASSSIQRTGGYNYGYTF. CDR3 DNA: TGTGCCAGCAGCTCGATCCAAAGGACAGGGGGTTATAACTATGGCTACACCTTC.

The gene calls are TRBV5-5 and TRBJ1-1; D remains ambiguous. The CDR3 contains 17 residues. V dropped 0 bases and J dropped 4 bases, with 19 bases sitting between them. Germline assignment: CDR1 SGHKS and CDR2 YYEKEE (reference sequence). The CDR3 coding sequence is TGTGCCAGCAGCTTGGCCGTGGGTGGGTCGCGTAGCACTGAAGCTTTCTTT. Protein product: CASSLAVGGSRSTEAFF.

There are many counts of this clonotype. V gene TRBV5-1 combines with J gene TRBJ1-2, with a possible D match to TRBD1 (5 bases). The CDR3 extends over 15 amino acids. Germline V CDR1 and CDR2: SGHRS, YFSETQ. Trimming left V 0 bases short and J 3 bases short, with 12 bases between. CDR3 loop: CASSLVGRVDYGYTF. The DNA of the CDR3 is TGCGCCAGCAGCTTGGTGGGCAGGGTGGACTATGGCTACACCTTC.

Ten or more counts support this clonotype. The gene calls are TRBV7-2 and TRBJ2-7; 10 nucleotides align to TRBD2. Germline V lookup: CDR1 SGHTA, CDR2 FQGNSA. CDR3 size: 15 residues. The junction had 6 bases not matched to a gene; V was cut back by 5 bases and J by 2 bases. This chain's CDR3 is CASSPGLAETYEQYF. CDR3 DNA: TGTGCCAGCAGCCCCGGACTAGCGGAGACCTACGAGCAGTACTTC.

This clonotype occurred many times. The rearrangement uses TRBV20-1 and TRBJ2-1, with TRBD2 as a possible D gene (7 bases). This CDR3 has 14 residues. The germline gives CDR1 DFQATT, CDR2 SNEGSKA (reference sequence). Trimming pared 6 bases from V and 2 bases from J, leaving 14 bases between. CDR3 loop: CSAGGGSPYNEQFF. CDR3 coding DNA: TGCAGTGCAGGGGGGGGGTCCCCCTACAATGAGCAGTTCTTC.

There are many counts of this clonotype. This chain links TRBV12-3 or TRBV12-4 with TRBJ2-7; D assignment may be TRBD1 or TRBD2 (5 bases each). V was shortened by 5 bases and J by 12 bases, with 17 bases between the two germline ends. The CDR3 extends over 12 amino acids. CDR3: CASSTRGPLRYF. Written as DNA, the CDR3 is TGTGCCAGCAGTACCCGGGGCCCTCTTCGGTACTTC.

This clonotype was seen repeatedly, ten times or more. The rearrangement uses TRBV7-2 and TRBJ2-7; 8 bases line up with TRBD1. Per germline, CDR1 SGHTA and CDR2 FQGNSA. The J segment lost 2 bases and the V segment lost 1 base, leaving 4 bases of the junction unmatched. There are 15 residues in the CDR3. CDR3 sequence: CASSLGGTGPYEQYF. For the CDR3, the DNA is TGTGCCAGCAGCTTAGGGGGGACAGGCCCCTACGAGCAGTACTTC.

This clonotype was counted at least ten times. This chain uses TRBV10-3 with TRBJ1-4; D is unclear. V lost 0 bases to trimming and J lost 5 bases, with 10 bases between them. The CDR3 is 15 residues long. Germline loops: CDR1 ENHRY, CDR2 SYGVKD. The CDR3 DNA follows: TGTGCCATCAGTGAGTCCTGGAGTTCAAATGAAAAACTGTTTTTT. Protein: CAISESWSSNEKLFF.

This clonotype was recorded at least ten times. The genes are TRBV29-1 and TRBJ1-1; possible D gene TRBD1, 6 bases. This CDR3 has 13 amino acids. Deletions cut 4 bases from V and 8 bases from J, with 17 bases between. Germline V gene lookup returns CDR1 SQVTM and CDR2 ANQGSEA. In DNA form, the CDR3 reads TGCAGCGTTGGGGGGTATACAGGGCCCGAAGCTTTCTTT. Protein product: CSVGGYTGPEAFF.

There are many counts of this clonotype. The J gene is TRBJ2-3, the V gene TRBV20-1; possibly TRBD2 for D (6 bases). Germline V gives CDR1 DFQATT, CDR2 SNEGSKA (reference sequence). V lost 6 bases and J lost 1, with 26 bases in between. The CDR3 runs 18 residues. The CDR3 region has the DNA TGCAGTGCCGACACACCCCGGTGGGCGGGGCTCCGCACAGATACGCAGTATTTT. Translating it yields CSADTPRWAGLRTDTQYF.